What follows are 26 T cell receptor beta chains derived from one specimen sequenced in a study of tumor and adjacent non-tumor tissue in lung cancer (dated by TCRdb to the late 2010s). The library came from multiplex PCR. Sequencing relied on an Illumina HiSeq 2500. TCRbeta libraries were built by three rounds of nested PCR using primers (Table S4), following protocols modified from ARM-PCR. The public reads were quality trimmed at Q25 with fastp and then assembled into clones with MiXCR by TCRdb, keeping productive beta chains. CDR3 protein sequences are deduplicated, and each keeps its most common genes and DNA. The sample records about 70,000 distinct CDR3 sequences, around three quarters of which are singletons. The top ten constitute approximately 30% of the sample. RNA was extracted from bulk unsorted tissue and checked for quality with a NanoDrop ND-1000 and an Agilent 2100. The sequenced sample was lung tumor tissue. These receptor sequences come from a man aged 55-75 years with non-small cell lung cancer.

This clonotype was observed a few times. The germline gene is not matched at one end of the junction; a read error may be the cause. The V and J genes are TRBV11-1 and TRBJ2-2, with 8 bases aligning to TRBD2. Germline V gene sequence: CDR1 SGHAT, CDR2 FQDESV (reference sequence). The CDR3 runs to 14 residues. DNA for the CDR3: TGTGTCAGCAGCTATACTAGCGGCACCGTGGAGCTGTTTTTT. Amino acids: CVSSYTSGTVELFF.

The chain carries TRBV6-1 and TRBJ2-1, with TRBD2 matching over 8 bases. CDR1 is MNHNS, CDR2 SASEGT, per germline. The length of the CDR3 is 15 residues. With V trimmed by 10 bases and J by 6 bases, 14 bases remained unmatched. CDR3 region: CANNATSARGNEQFF. The CDR3 DNA sequence: TGTGCCAACAATGCGACTAGCGCCAGGGGCAATGAGCAGTTCTTC.

For this clonotype: The germline gene is not matched at one end of the junction; a read error may be the cause. The J gene is TRBJ1-1, the V gene TRBV30, with unresolved D. This CDR3 is built from 13 residues. Germline lookup yields CDR1 GTSNPN and CDR2 SVGIG (reference sequence). CDR3 nucleotides: TGCGCCCGGAGTAAAGGCGAAAACACTGAAGCTCTCTTT. It yields the protein CARSKGENTEALF.

Comment on this clonotype: The junction differs from germline at one of its ends, possibly a read error. The V gene is TRBV11-1, the J gene TRBJ2-6; no clear D gene. CDR3 length equals 13 residues. CDR1 and CDR2 (germline): SGHAT, FQDESV (reference sequence). The CDR3 spells CASSLETRTVMTF. In DNA form, the CDR3 reads TGTGCCAGCAGCTTAGAGACTCGAACCGTCATGACTTTC.

This clonotype has a count of ten or more. This chain links TRBV20-1 with TRBJ2-1; no definite D call. The V end lost 2 bases, the J end lost 3 bases, and 11 bases lay between the germline ends. In germline, CDR1 is DFQATT, CDR2 SNEGSKA (reference sequence). This CDR3 is built from 14 residues. As DNA, the CDR3 is TGCAGTGCTAGACCAAAATCGCACTACAATGAGCAGTTCTTC. Its protein is CSARPKSHYNEQFF.

This clonotype has a count of ten or more. This chain uses TRBV28 with TRBJ2-3, with D tentatively TRBD1 (6 bases). The CDR3 runs 15 residues. Germline V gene data show CDR1 as MDHEN and CDR2 as SYDVKM. V was clipped by 5 bases and J by 4 bases, with 16 bases between them. Written as DNA, the CDR3 is TGTGCCAGCAGTAAACAGGGATTTGGCCCAGATACGCAGTATTTT. This sequence encodes CASSKQGFGPDTQYF.

With regard to this clonotype: This is likely a read error, given that the CDR3 carries no conserved phenylalanine or tryptophan at its end. V is TRBV6-6 and J is TRBJ2-7; possible D gene TRBD1, 6 bases. The CDR3 extends over 12 amino acids. CDR1 is MNHNY, CDR2 SVGAGI, per germline (reference sequence). The CDR3 coding sequence is TGTGTGATTTCACAGGGAAAGGTCGAGCAGTACTTA. Translation: CVISQGKVEQYL.

For this clonotype: An end of the junction differs from the germline gene, which may be a read error. Written as DNA, the CDR3 is TGTGCCGGCAGACCCCCGGGACAGCTAAATTCACCTCTCCACTTT. Protein sequence: CAGRPPGQLNSPLHF. V is TRBV6-5 and J is TRBJ1-6; TRBD1 matches at 7 bases. The CDR3 extends over 15 amino acids. The V gene's germline CDR1 is MNHEY and CDR2 SVGAGI.

The V gene is TRBV11-2, the J gene TRBJ2-1, with D hard to call. The V gene lost 3 bases and the J gene lost 5 bases, with 11 bases spanning the gap. This CDR3 has 14 residues. CDR1 SGHAT and CDR2 FQNNGV come from the germline V gene. The CDR3 bases are TGTGCCAGCAGCTTCCAGCGATTTCACAATGAGCAGTTCTTC. It encodes CASSFQRFHNEQFF.

A few counts support this clonotype. The V and J genes are TRBV28 and TRBJ2-7, with 10 bases identical to TRBD1. CDR1 and CDR2 from the germline V gene are MDHEN and SYDVKM. This CDR3 is 16 amino acids long. Trimming cost V 4 bases and J 4 bases; bases outside gene matches: 10. The CDR3 DNA is TGTGCCAGCAGTTCGAGGTATCGGGACAGGGGTTACGAGCAGTACTTC. This gives the protein CASSSRYRDRGYEQYF.

For this clonotype: At one end, the junction sequence differs from germline, possibly due to a read error. V gene TRBV6-5 combines with J gene TRBJ2-7; 12 nucleotides match TRBD2. The CDR3 has 15 residues. Germline V gene lookup returns CDR1 MNHEY and CDR2 SVGAGI. For the CDR3, the DNA is TGTACCAGAAGTTTTCAGACTAGCGGGAGCTACGAGCAGTACTTC. Its protein is CTRSFQTSGSYEQYF.

As to this clonotype: No conserved phenylalanine or tryptophan ends this CDR3, so it is likely a read error. The chain carries TRBV20-1 and TRBJ1-2, with D possibly matching TRBD1 (5 bases). Germline assignment: CDR1 DFQATT and CDR2 SNEGSKA (reference sequence). The CDR3 is 11 residues long. The CDR3 region has the DNA TGCACTGCTGGGGGATTTGATGGCTACACCTTA. Its translation is CTAGGFDGYTL.

Regarding this clonotype: This may come from a read error, since a much larger clone is one base off. The chain recombines TRBV28 with TRBJ2-3; a weak D match, TRBD2 (6 bases). This CDR3 has 15 residues. Germline CDR1 reads MDHEN; CDR2 reads SYDVKM. CDR3 DNA sequence: TGTGCCTGCAGTTGGACTATTCCCAGCACAGATACGCAGTATTTT. This gives the protein CACSWTIPSTDTQYF.

A remark on this clonotype: A much larger clone lies a single base off, so this may be a read error. The rearrangement joins TRBV7-8 to TRBJ2-1; D is uncertain. Germline loops: CDR1 SGHVS, CDR2 FQNEAQ. Trimming removed 5 bases at V and 6 bases at J, with 11 bases between. The CDR3 has 13 amino acids. CDR3 sequence reads: CASSIGGPNEQFF. CDR3 bases: TGTGCCAGCAGCATAGGTGGGCCCAATGAGCAGTTCTTC.

Turning to this clonotype: At one of its ends the junction is not consistent with the germline gene, which may arise from a read error. This chain links TRBV10-2 with TRBJ1-1; D may be TRBD1 (5 bases). Germline CDR1 reads WSHSY; CDR2 reads SAAADI. The CDR3 loop spans 13 amino acids. CDR3 protein: CASRYRAGTGAFF. Written as DNA, the CDR3 is TGCGCCAGCAGATATAGGGCGGGGACTGGAGCTTTCTTT.

V gene TRBV20-1 combines with J gene TRBJ2-2; 10 bases are a match to TRBD2. The V and J ends lost 6 bases and 6 bases, in that order; junction bases with no gene match: 10. The CDR3 has 15 amino acids. Germline CDR1 reads DFQATT; CDR2 reads SNEGSKA (reference sequence). CDR3 DNA sequence: TGCAGTGCCTGGCTAGCGGGGGAGAATGCCGGGGAGCTGTTTTTT. This codes for CSAWLAGENAGELFF.

Remarks on this clonotype: The junction and the germline gene differ at one end; a read error may be behind it. The J gene is TRBJ2-7, the V gene TRBV20-1, with 9 bases aligning to TRBD2. The CDR3 consists of 15 residues. Germline loops: CDR1 DFQATT, CDR2 SNEGSKA (reference sequence). The chain's CDR3 is CSARLAGGPEYEHYF. The CDR3 nucleotides are TGCAGTGCTAGATTGGCGGGAGGGCCCGAGTACGAGCACTACTTC.

In regard to this clonotype: Germline is not matched at one junction end, which may reflect a read error. This sequence joins TRBV6-2 or TRBV6-3 and TRBJ2-6, with TRBD1 as a possible D gene (7 bases). CDR1 MNHEY and CDR2 SVGEGT come from the germline V gene. The CDR3 is 17 amino acids. The CDR3 DNA sequence: TGTGACAGCAGTTGGGCAGGGGGGTTATCTGGGGCTAAGGTCCTGACTTTC. This codes for CDSSWAGGLSGAKVLTF.

As concerns this clonotype: At one end, the junction sequence differs from germline, possibly due to a read error. The V gene is TRBV29-1, the J gene TRBJ2-1; possible D gene TRBD2, 5 bases. The CDR3 is 12 amino acids. Germline V gene data show CDR1 as SQVTM and CDR2 as ANQGSEA. In nucleotides, the CDR3 is TGTAGCGTTGAAATGTGGGGCAATGAGCAGTTCTTC. Translated, it gives CSVEMWGNEQFF.

In the case of this clonotype: The conserved closing phenylalanine or tryptophan is absent in this CDR3, likely reflecting a read error. The chain uses TRBV20-1 and TRBJ2-5, with D perhaps TRBD1 (5 bases). CDR1 is DFQATT and CDR2 is SNEGSKA in the germline V gene (reference sequence). The length of the CDR3 is 14 residues. With 6 bases removed from V and 2 bases from J, the gap between germline ends came to 16 bases. The DNA of the CDR3 is TGCAGTGCCACGCTTAGGACACGGCAAGAGACCCAGTACTCC. Translated: CSATLRTRQETQYS.

Details on this clonotype: Germline and junction disagree at one end, which may indicate a read error. This rearrangement joins TRBV12-3 or TRBV12-4 to TRBJ2-7, with 8 bases identical to TRBD2. The CDR3 runs to 11 residues. Here the CDR3 DNA reads TGTGCTAGCGGGAAGACCTACAAGCAGTACTTC. Translated: CASGKTYKQYF.

About this clonotype: One junction end does not reproduce the germline sequence, and a read error may be involved. The chain recombines TRBV6-1 with TRBJ1-2; a possible D gene is TRBD1 (5 bases). CDR3 length equals 13 residues. Germline CDR1 reads MNHNS; CDR2 reads SASEGT. The CDR3 region has the DNA TGTGACAGCAGTTACGGGCGAGGGGATGGCCACATCTTC. Amino acid sequence: CDSSYGRGDGHIF.

V gene TRBV28 combines with J gene TRBJ2-3, with unresolved D. Trimming removed 10 bases at V and 2 bases at J, with 13 bases between. The V gene's germline CDR1 is MDHEN and CDR2 SYDVKM. The CDR3 contains 13 residues. This CDR3 is CAITQSDTDTQYF. In DNA, the CDR3 is TGTGCCATCACCCAAAGTGACACAGATACGCAGTATTTT.

This clonotype has just one count. One end of the junction does not line up with germline, which may come from a read error. The V call is TRBV20-1, the J call TRBJ1-1; D remains unclear. This CDR3 spans 13 amino acids. Germline CDR1 DFQATT, CDR2 SNEGSKA (reference sequence). The CDR3 here is CSVARLIRSEAFF. In DNA form, the CDR3 reads TGTAGTGTTGCCCGGCTTATAAGATCTGAAGCTTTCTTT.

In this sample, this clonotype turned up a few times. The junction differs from germline at one of its ends, possibly a read error. The chain uses TRBV11-1 and TRBJ2-5; D perhaps matches TRBD2 (6 bases). CDR1 is SGHAT and CDR2 is FQDESV in the germline V gene (reference sequence). There are 14 residues in the CDR3. CDR3 coding DNA: TGTGCCAGCAGCTTAGCGGGACTTGAGGAGACCCAGTATTTC. This gives the protein CASSLAGLEETQYF. The whole variable domain, filled in from reference TRBV11-1 and TRBJ2-5, reads EAEVAQSPRYKITEKSQAVAFWCDPISGHATLYWYRQILGQGPELLVQFQDESVVDDSQLPKDRFSAERLKGVDSTLKIQPAELGDSAMYLCASSLAGLEETQYFGPGTRLLVL.

This clonotype was counted only a few times. This may be a read error: a much more frequent sequence differs by one nucleotide. The chain is built from TRBV30 and TRBJ1-6; D is unclear. Germline assignment: CDR1 GTSNPN and CDR2 SVGIG (reference sequence). This CDR3 spans 12 amino acids. CDR3: CVWSPDDSPLHF. The CDR3, as DNA: TGTGTCTGGAGTCCGGATGATTCACCCCTCCACTTT. Combining the CDR3 with reference TRBV30 and TRBJ1-6 gives the whole variable domain SQTIHQWPATLVQPVGSPLSLECTVEGTSNPNLYWYRQAAGRGLQLLFYSVGIGQISSEVPQNLSASRPQDRQFILSSKKLLLSDSGFYLCVWSPDDSPLHFGNGTRLTVT.